This T cell receptor (beta chain) was observed in a study of T cell changes during pregnancy in multiple sclerosis. This clone has more than one count but fewer than ten. Assay used: immunoSEQ multiplex PCR; TCRdb lists only in-frame clones, some missing. This sample has roughly 80,000 clones, with 92% found just once. Losses at the gene ends were 3 bases for V and 3 bases for J; bases not matched to a gene: 8. CDR1 and CDR2 from the germline V gene are GTSNPN and SVGIG (reference sequence). The CDR3 is 15 residues long. This sequence originates from a female donor with multiple sclerosis, enrolled in a pregnancy study. The chain uses TRBV30 and TRBJ1-2; 9 bases align to TRBD1. The source material was peripheral blood, sampled before pregnancy. CDR3 loop: CAWSKQGAGYYGYTF. For the CDR3, the DNA is TGTGCCTGGAGCAAACAGGGGGCGGGCTACTATGGCTACACCTTC.